Listed below are T cell receptor beta chains from one sample, sequenced in a study of T cell repertoires in cytomegalovirus infection. TCRdb reprocessed the reads via MiXCR and lists one record per CDR3 protein. The data contain about 220,000 distinct CDR3 sequences, approximately 38% of them seen just once; the ten biggest clones take up approximately 60%. Antigens of these TCRs are unknown. This specimen consisted of CD8+ T cells from cultured PBMCs, obtained from culture after CMV antigen stimulation. Receptors originate from a human donor in good health (CMV status not recorded). Some clones in this sample may be carry-over from other donors' samples. Each CDR3 is given with its conserved first and last residue. The D gene is left open where the match is weak. Clone size appears in some rows only: once, few, many, or a class for an expanded clone.

V,D,J,size,DNA,CDR3
TRBV7-9,TRBD1,TRBJ1-1,NA,TGTGCCAGCAGCTCATTTTCCGGGACAGGGGGCCGGAACACTGAAGCTTTCTTT,CASSSFSGTGGRNTEAFF
TRBV7-9,NA,TRBJ2-5,NA,TGTGCCAGCAGCTTAAACCGCGACAAACTCTATGAGGGCCAGTACTTC,CASSLNRDKLYEGQYF
TRBV4-1,NA,TRBJ1-1,NA,TGCGCCAGCAGCCAAGATAAAGGGTTGGGCACTGAAGCTTTCTTT,CASSQDKGLGTEAFF
TRBV30,NA,TRBJ2-3,once,TGTGCCTGGAGTGTTAAGGCTAGCACAGATACGCAGTATTTT,CAWSVKASTDTQYF
TRBV6-2/TRBV6-3,NA,TRBJ2-3,NA,TGTGCCAGCAGTTACCTCAGGGGCACCACAGATACGCAGTATTTT,CASSYLRGTTDTQYF
TRBV28,NA,TRBJ1-1,NA,TGTGCCGCCCGATCCCCGGGATACACTGAAGCTTTCTTT,CAARSPGYTEAFF
TRBV24-1,NA,TRBJ2-3,NA,TGTGCCACCAGTGATTGGCAGGGTTTTACAGATACGCAGTATTTT,CATSDWQGFTDTQYF
TRBV27,TRBD1,TRBJ2-3,NA,TGTGCCAGCATTAGGGACAGGGGTGGAACAAATACGCAGTATTTT,CASIRDRGGTNTQYF
TRBV7-4,NA,TRBJ2-7,few,TGTGCCAGCAGCTTAGACCCAGACAACGAGCAGTACTTC,CASSLDPDNEQYF
TRBV6-2/TRBV6-3,NA,TRBJ2-2,few,TGTGCCAGCACCCCGGGGGCCGGGGAGCTGTTTTTT,CASTPGAGELFF
TRBV27,TRBD1,TRBJ1-2,NA,TGTGCCAGCAGTTCCCTCGGGGGGGACAGGAACTATGGCTACACCTTC,CASSSLGGDRNYGYTF
TRBV15,TRBD2,TRBJ2-7,many,TGTGCCACCAGCAGAGACCCTAGCGGGGCTAGCTCCTACGAGCAGTACTTC,CATSRDPSGASSYEQYF
TRBV6-5,NA,TRBJ1-1,NA,TGTGCCAGCAGTATCCGACAGATGAACACTGAAGCTTTCTTT,CASSIRQMNTEAFF
TRBV19,NA,TRBJ2-7,NA,TGTGCCAGTAGTATAGCAGATGACCTCTCCTACGAGCAGTACTTC,CASSIADDLSYEQYF
TRBV6-5,NA,TRBJ1-2,few,TGTGCCAGCAGTTACTCCCAGAAGCATGGCTACACCTTC,CASSYSQKHGYTF
TRBV4-2,NA,TRBJ2-2,NA,TGTGCCAGCAGCCAAGAGTTTGTGGACATTACCGGGGAGCTGTTTTTT,CASSQEFVDITGELFF
TRBV7-8,NA,TRBJ1-5,few,TGTGCCAGCAGCTTATCGGGGGACTGGCAGCCCCAGCATTTT,CASSLSGDWQPQHF
TRBV6-5,NA,TRBJ2-1,few,TGTGCCAGCAGTTACTCGGCCAGGGCTAATGAGCAGTTCTTC,CASSYSARANEQFF
TRBV29-1,NA,TRBJ2-2,few,TGCAGCGTTGAAGGCGCCCAGAACACCGGGGAGCTGTTTTTT,CSVEGAQNTGELFF
TRBV7-6,TRBD2,TRBJ2-3,many,TGTGCCAGCAGCTTAGAGGCTAGCGGAGCCCGGGATACGCAGTATTTT,CASSLEASGARDTQYF
TRBV7-6,NA,TRBJ1-5,few,TGTGCCAGCAGCCCTACCGAGGCAGGAGGTTATCAGCCCCAGCATTTT,CASSPTEAGGYQPQHF
TRBV2,NA,TRBJ2-5,NA,TGTGCCAGCAAGACGGGACGAGAAGAGACCCAGTACTTC,CASKTGREETQYF
TRBV28,TRBD1,TRBJ2-7,few,TGTGCCAGCAGTTTATTCAGACAGGGGGACTACGAGCAGTACTTC,CASSLFRQGDYEQYF
TRBV11-1,TRBD2,TRBJ2-7,NA,TGTGCCAGCAGCTTAGGCGGGGGAACAGACGAGCAGTACTTC,CASSLGGGTDEQYF